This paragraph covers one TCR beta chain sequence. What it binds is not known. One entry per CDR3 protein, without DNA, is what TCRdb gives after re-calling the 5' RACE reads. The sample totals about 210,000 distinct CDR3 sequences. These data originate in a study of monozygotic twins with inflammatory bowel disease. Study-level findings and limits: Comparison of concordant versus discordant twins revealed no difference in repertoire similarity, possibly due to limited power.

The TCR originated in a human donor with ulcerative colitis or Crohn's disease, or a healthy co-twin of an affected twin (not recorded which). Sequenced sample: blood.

CDR3 amino acids: CASSLGAGVKETQYF. V and J are TRBV7-6 and TRBJ2-5; TCRdb designates TRBD2, a call that cannot be tested without DNA. The germline CDR1 and CDR2 sequences are SGHVS and FNYEAQ. CDR3 length: 15 amino acids.